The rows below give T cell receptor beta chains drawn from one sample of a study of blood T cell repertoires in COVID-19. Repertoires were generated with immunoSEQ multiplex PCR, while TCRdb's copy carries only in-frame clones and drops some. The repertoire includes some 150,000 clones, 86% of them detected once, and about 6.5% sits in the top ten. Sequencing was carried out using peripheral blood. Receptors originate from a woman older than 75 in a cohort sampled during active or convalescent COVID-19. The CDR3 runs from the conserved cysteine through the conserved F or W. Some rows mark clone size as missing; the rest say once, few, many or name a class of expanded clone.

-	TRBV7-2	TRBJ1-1	CASSLVGQGAEAFF
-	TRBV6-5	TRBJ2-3	CASSYSISYGQDTQYF
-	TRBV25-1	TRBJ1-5	CASPNQPQHF
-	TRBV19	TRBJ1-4	CASSMVRGHEKLFF
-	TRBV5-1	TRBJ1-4	CASSRGGPGEKLFF
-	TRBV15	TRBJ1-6	CATSRGRESPLHF
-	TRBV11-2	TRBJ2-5	CASSSYPGTVQETQYF
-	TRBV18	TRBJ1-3	CASSPGQGAGNTIYF
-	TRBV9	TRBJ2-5	CASSAGVGETQYF
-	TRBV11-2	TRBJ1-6	CASSLAGPGALHF
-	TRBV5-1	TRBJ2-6	CASSLSAAPLGANVLTF
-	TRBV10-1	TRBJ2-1	CASSTSGGNHNEQFF
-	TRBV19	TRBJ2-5	CASSIGARVIRETQYF
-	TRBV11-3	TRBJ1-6	CASSQTGGSPLHF
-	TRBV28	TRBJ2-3	CASSLKQGIGPDTQYF
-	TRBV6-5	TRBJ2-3	CASTRLAGSTDTQYF
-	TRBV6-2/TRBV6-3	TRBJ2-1	CASSTGLAGGPSFNEQFF
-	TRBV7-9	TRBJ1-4	CASSRRMGNEKLFF
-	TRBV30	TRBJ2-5	CAWSRTGVGETQYF
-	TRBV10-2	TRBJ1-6	CASSESAGISYNSPLHF
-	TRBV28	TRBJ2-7	CASSTRDRDPLDEQYF
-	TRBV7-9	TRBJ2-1	CASSLVRGASYNEQFF
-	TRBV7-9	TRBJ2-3	CASSRLASRTDTQYF
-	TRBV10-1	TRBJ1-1	CASSPSGTGILAEAFF
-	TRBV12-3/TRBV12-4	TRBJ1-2	CASSGGFGGYTF
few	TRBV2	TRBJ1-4	CASSEAQNNNEKLFF
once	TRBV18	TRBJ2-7	CASSQGQSSYEQYF
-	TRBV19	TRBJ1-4	CASSIGVGNEKLFF
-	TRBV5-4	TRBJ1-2	CASSRRQGDDGYTF
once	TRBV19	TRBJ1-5	CASSPDSNQPQHF
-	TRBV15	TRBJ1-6	CATSMGQSYNSPLHF
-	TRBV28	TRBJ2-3	CASSPDRWRGPTDTQYF
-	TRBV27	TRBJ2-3	CASSPGQGRTDTQYF
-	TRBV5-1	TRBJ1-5	CASRGDSPNQPQHF
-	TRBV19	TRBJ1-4	CATQNRGGEKLFF
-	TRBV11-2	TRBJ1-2	CASSLFLKRGEGNYGYTF
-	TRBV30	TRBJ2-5	CAWSAGTLQETQYF
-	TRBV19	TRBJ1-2	CASSSGQGGRGYTF
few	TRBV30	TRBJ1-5	CAWSYRSRGNQPQHF
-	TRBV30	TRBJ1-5	CAWSGQGSNQPQHF
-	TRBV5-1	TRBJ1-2	CASSFDPGSMGYGYTF
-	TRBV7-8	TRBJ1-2	CASSLQPGFYGYTF
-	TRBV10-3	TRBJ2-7	CAISGRGRSSSYEQYF
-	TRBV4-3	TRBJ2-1	CASSLEGGLTGNEQFF
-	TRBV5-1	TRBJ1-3	CASSLAGPDSGNTIYF
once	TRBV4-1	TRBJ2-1	CASSRLAGGWLKVGNEQFF
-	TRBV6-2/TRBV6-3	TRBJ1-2	CASSEPVRIYGYTF